Given below is one T cell receptor (beta chain) in context. Its cognate antigen is unknown. The CDR3 runs 13 residues. The V and J ends lost 2 bases and 4 bases respectively, with 8 bases between them. Germline V gives CDR1 LNHNV, CDR2 YYDKDF (reference sequence). The data were taken from a study of identical twins. General study findings and limits: Among monozygotic twins, out-of-frame TCR alpha sharing exceeded what models predicted.

TCRdb used MiXCR to reprocess the 5' RACE reads, holding one entry per CDR3 protein. The sample shows some 730,000 distinct CDR3 sequences, roughly 18% of them seen only once. These records were also assigned to another study, of T cells expressing NK-cell markers. That study adds: All TCR beta repertoires analysed originated from sorted CD3+CD56+NKG2C+, CD3+CD56+NKG2C- and CD3+CD56-NKG2C+ T cells.

The sample was PBMCs. The chain couples TRBV15 to TRBJ2-5, with D maybe TRBD2 (5 bases). This TCR derives from a woman between 18 and 30 years old in good health. The CDR3 sequence: CATSRTRGETQYF. For the CDR3, the DNA is TGTGCCACCAGCAGAACTCGGGGAGAGACCCAGTACTTC. Looking up the rest from reference TRBV15 and TRBJ2-5 gives the full variable domain: DAMVIQNPRYQVTQFGKPVTLSCSQTLNHNVMYWYQQKSSQAPKLLFHYYDKDFNNEADTPDNFQSRRPNTSFCFLDIRSPGLGDTAMYLCATSRTRGETQYFGPGTRLLVL.